Presented here are 18 T cell receptor beta chains from one specimen sequenced in a study of CD4 T cell repertoires in COVID-19. The memory T cells were sequenced right after ex vivo isolation, without culture. The protocol was immunoSEQ multiplex PCR, while the TCRdb copy is restricted to in-frame clones and leaves out a portion. The repertoire holds about 25,000 clones, with about 94% as singletons. The sample was circulating follicular helper CD4+ T cells (cTfh) from blood, taken before the COVID-19 pandemic. The receptors here all came from a human donor who had COVID-19.

This clone has just one count. The chain joins TRBV6-5 to TRBJ1-1; 8 bases line up with TRBD1. The CDR3 length is 13 residues. Germline assignment: CDR1 MNHEY and CDR2 SVGAGI. Trimming cost V 7 bases and J 11 bases; bases outside gene matches: 12. The CDR3 loop is CASTDSGGFGAFF. The CDR3 nucleotides are TGTGCCAGCACTGACTCAGGGGGCTTTGGGGCTTTCTTT.

CDR3 in amino acids: CASSPDRTYGYTF. The DNA of the CDR3 is TGTGCCAGCAGCCCCGACAGGACCTATGGCTACACCTTC. The rearrangement uses TRBV6-6 and TRBJ1-2, with D perhaps TRBD1 (6 bases). V lost 6 bases, J lost 4 bases, and 12 bases lay in between. The germline V gene encodes CDR1 MNHNY and CDR2 SVGAGI (reference sequence). The CDR3 covers 13 residues.

This clone was detected only a few times. The chain combines TRBV5-1 with TRBJ1-3; 7 nucleotides align to TRBD1. V lost 0 bases to trimming and J lost 4 bases; unmatched junction nucleotides: 7. CDR3 size: 16 residues. Germline V gene sequence: CDR1 SGHRS, CDR2 YFSETQ. CDR3 nucleotides: TGCGCCAGCAGCTTGGGGGCAACAGGGGCCGGAAACACCATATATTTT. Translating it yields CASSLGATGAGNTIYF.

This chain uses TRBV27 with TRBJ2-2; TRBD2 might be the D (5 bases). V was cut by 4 bases and J by 11 bases, with 14 bases left in between. Germline CDR1 is MNHEY and CDR2 is SMNVEV (reference sequence). CDR3 length equals 13 residues. This chain's CDR3 is CASSSQSGTELFF. DNA of the CDR3: TGTGCCAGCAGTTCCCAAAGCGGTACTGAGCTGTTTTTT.

The chain links TRBV28 to TRBJ2-5, with a weak D call TRBD1 (6 bases). Germline CDR1 MDHEN, CDR2 SYDVKM. The CDR3 has 16 residues. The V gene lost 7 bases and the J gene lost 4 bases, with 22 bases spanning the gap. The CDR3 sequence is CASNLGVSGVGETQYF. In DNA form, the CDR3 reads TGTGCCAGCAATCTTGGGGTGTCAGGGGTCGGAGAGACCCAGTACTTC.

The V and J genes are TRBV5-1 and TRBJ2-1; 12 bases are shared with TRBD2. The CDR3 is made up of 15 amino acids. Trimming at V came to 3 bases and at J to 3 bases, leaving 1 base not matched to a gene. Germline V lookup: CDR1 SGHRS, CDR2 YFSETQ. The CDR3 DNA reads as TGCGCCAGCAGCTCTAGCGGGAGGGGCTACAATGAGCAGTTCTTC. As protein: CASSSSGRGYNEQFF.

This sequence joins TRBV6-5 and TRBJ1-1, with D possibly being TRBD1 (6 bases). The V gene lost 5 bases and the J gene lost 1 base, with 11 bases spanning the gap. Germline CDR1 and CDR2: MNHEY and SVGAGI. This CDR3 region has 14 residues. CDR3 bases: TGTGCCAGCAGTCAGACAGGTTGGAACACTGAAGCTTTCTTT. Encoded protein: CASSQTGWNTEAFF.

The V gene is TRBV5-1, the J gene TRBJ2-1; 8 bases line up with TRBD2. CDR3 size: 14 residues. V was clipped by 0 bases and J by 7 bases; unmatched bases: 3. Germline assignment: CDR1 SGHRS and CDR2 YFSETQ. The CDR3 DNA is TGCGCCAGCAGCTTGGCCGGGGGGGGGAATGAGCAGTTCTTC. Amino acids: CASSLAGGGNEQFF.

The gene calls are TRBV10-1 and TRBJ2-7, with TRBD1 as a possible D gene (7 bases). With 5 bases removed from V and 3 bases from J, the gap between germline ends came to 17 bases. Looked up from germline, CDR1 is WNHNN and CDR2 is SYGVQD (reference sequence). The CDR3 covers 15 residues. CDR3 sequence: CASSKTQGGFYEQYF. CDR3 in DNA: TGCGCCAGCAGTAAGACTCAGGGGGGCTTCTACGAGCAGTACTTC.

The gene calls are TRBV10-2 and TRBJ1-1; D unclear. The germline V gene encodes CDR1 WSHSY and CDR2 SAAADI. Trimming took 7 bases from V and 0 from J, leaving 12 bases between them. The CDR3 consists of 14 residues. For the CDR3, the DNA is TGCGCCAGCACTTCGGGTTACATGAACACTGAAGCTTTCTTT. Amino acids: CASTSGYMNTEAFF.

The chain couples TRBV19 to TRBJ1-4, with 7 positions matching TRBD1. This CDR3 comprises 13 residues. V was pared by 7 bases and J by 7 bases, with 6 bases of the junction left unmatched. Germline V gives CDR1 LNHDA, CDR2 SQIVND (reference sequence). CDR3 nucleotides: TGTGCCAGTACAAGGGGGCTGGGTGAAAAACTGTTTTTT. Translating it yields CASTRGLGEKLFF.

The chain carries TRBV21-1 and TRBJ2-2; TRBD2, the D gene given by the table, was not confirmed from the DNA. TRBV21-1 is labeled a pseudogene. The CDR3 totals 19 residues. CDR3 DNA: TGTGCCAGCAGCAAAAGGGGACTAGCGGGGTTCGCGAACACCGGGGAGCTGTTTTTT. Residues: CASSKRGLAGFANTGELFF.

This rearrangement joins TRBV5-1 to TRBJ2-7; D is unclear. The CDR3 extends over 16 amino acids. V dropped 1 base and J dropped 0 bases, with 14 bases sitting between them. Germline V gene data show CDR1 as SGHRS and CDR2 as YFSETQ. The CDR3: CASSLSQTAPSYEQYF. The CDR3 nucleotides read TGCGCCAGCAGCTTGTCACAAACAGCACCCTCCTACGAGCAGTACTTC.

CDR3 DNA: TGTGCCATCAGTGAGCCAGGGGAGACCCAGTACTTC. Protein product: CAISEPGETQYF. V and J are TRBV10-3 and TRBJ2-5, with D possibly TRBD1 on 5 matching bases. Germline assignment: CDR1 ENHRY and CDR2 SYGVKD. This CDR3 has 12 residues. With 2 bases removed from V and 5 bases from J, the gap between germline ends came to 6 bases.

The V call is TRBV4-2, the J call TRBJ2-7; 9 positions match TRBD1. Losses at the gene ends were 0 bases for V and 2 bases for J; bases not matched to a gene: 11. The CDR3 has 18 amino acids. Germline values: CDR1 LGHNA, CDR2 YNFKEQ. The CDR3 DNA is TGTGCCAGCAGCCAAGATAATACAGACCGGGACAGGGCCTACGAGCAGTACTTC. This gives the protein CASSQDNTDRDRAYEQYF.

J is TRBJ1-2 and V is TRBV28; D unresolved. With 2 bases removed from V and 4 bases from J, the gap between germline ends came to 8 bases. Germline CDR1 and CDR2: MDHEN and SYDVKM. The CDR3 is 13 amino acids. For the CDR3, the DNA is TGTGCCAGCAGTTTAGGACGGGGCTATGGCTACACCTTC. The encoded protein is CASSLGRGYGYTF.

The chain recombines TRBV5-1 with TRBJ2-3; 7 bases map to TRBD1. The CDR3 loop spans 16 amino acids. CDR1 is SGHRS, CDR2 YFSETQ, per germline. V lost 3 bases, J lost 5 bases, and 12 bases stayed unmatched. The CDR3 reads CASSSGTGALGDTQYF. The CDR3 bases are TGCGCCAGCAGCTCCGGCACAGGGGCTTTGGGAGATACGCAGTATTTT.

J is TRBJ2-1 and V is TRBV27; TRBD2 agrees at 9 bases. CDR1 is MNHEY, CDR2 SMNVEV, per germline (reference sequence). Unmatched junction bases numbered 4, after V lost 6 bases and J lost 1 base. This CDR3 is 15 amino acids long. This CDR3 reads CASSNSGGSYNEQFF. In DNA, the CDR3 is TGTGCCAGCAGCAATAGCGGGGGATCCTACAATGAGCAGTTCTTC.